This T cell receptor beta chain originates from a study of blood T cell repertoires in COVID-19 (dated by TCRdb to 2018 to 2020). At the level of the whole study: Samples from collaborators originated in the United States, Italy and Spain and spanned both the acute and convalescent phases of COVID-19. The prospective study material was composed of cDNA or gDNA derived from T cells, B-cell-depleted T cells, or PBMCs. Subjects who had been exposed to COVID-19, were actively infected with it, or had recovered from it provided the deeply sampled blood TCRbeta repertoires that made up the dataset. A freely available public database, intended as a resource for researchers studying the immune response to SARS-CoV-2, is where the repertoires were released. The samples were drawn from two sources: the first 160 participants of the ongoing ImmuneRACE study, and 950 to 1,500 subjects contributed by 6 global collaborators. Sample metadata almost always included a de-identified subject ID, COVID-19 status, age in years and sex. HLA class I and class II types, where available, came from metadata supplied by the sample provider rather than from assay-based typing.

TCRbeta CDR3 regions were amplified from genomic DNA by means of the immunoSEQ Assay, a bias-controlled multiplex PCR. Processing in the source paper ran as follows. Within the assay, amplification of reference gene primers was used to estimate how many nucleated cells each sample contained. Sequence reads were collapsed and filtered to measure the absolute abundance of every unique TCRbeta CDR3 rearrangement. For each sample, productive Simpson clonality was calculated by taking the square root of Simpson's diversity index across productive rearrangements. Here the immuneACCESS table is served through TCRdb, limited to in-frame sequences with V and J called. Missing clones are a known gap in these copies; in checked studies unresolved V genes cover under half, and the rest lacks a known reason. Clonal size and the V and J genes are those of that table, whereas D and trimming came from the DNA. The sample includes 150,000 to 200,000 clones, with over 80% observed a single time. The top ten constitute approximately 1.4% of the sample.

Concerning this clone: No antigen is known for it. No clone much larger than this one lies a single base away; base qualities are absent.

Study-wide conclusions, independent of this receptor: How much clinical and demographic metadata was included differed by source and by participant, and the metadata was provided uncurated.

Based on the germline V gene, the CDR1 and CDR2 sequences are MNHEY and SVGAGI. The CDR3 numbers 11 residues from cysteine through phenylalanine. The CDR3 DNA has 33 bases and is translated from base 1. V loses 9 bases, J loses 6 bases, and the germline ends lie 11 bases apart. The collaborating institutions used their own protocols to collect whole blood in K2EDTA tubes. Collaborator samples were shipped for TCRbeta analysis as frozen whole blood, isolated PBMCs, or DNA extracted from either sample type. The sequence came from a woman aged 45-65 years with acute or convalescent COVID-19. The sample consisted of peripheral blood. The chain links TRBV6-5 with TRBJ1-2; TRBD1 might be the D gene, on 5 matching bases. The CDR3 amino acid sequence is: CARGAGNGYTF. The nucleotides are TGTGCCAGAGGGGCAGGCAATGGCTACACCTTC.